This is a list of T cell receptor beta chains from one sample in a study of neurological immune-mediated disorders. In TCRdb, the 5' RACE reads were re-called with MiXCR into one record per CDR3 protein. Here the sample spans tens of thousands of distinct CDR3 sequences, 3.6% being singletons. Sequenced sample: PBMCs. These TCRs come from a man aged 30 to 45 with multiple sclerosis. Each CDR3 is given with its conserved first and last residue. Not all rows give a size; the values are once, few, many and, for expanded clones, a class.

clone_size	v_call	j_call	cdr3_aa
.	TRBV5-1	TRBJ1-1	CASTPSGHTEAFF
many	TRBV20-1	TRBJ1-5	CSARDPNLGHQPQHF
.	TRBV6-1	TRBJ2-3	CAGTGGSTDTQYF
many	TRBV12-3/TRBV12-4	TRBJ1-2	CASSVGQVYGYTF
few	TRBV12-5	TRBJ2-1	CASGLIRAKWDNEQFF
many	TRBV12-3/TRBV12-4	TRBJ2-7	CASSDDQSYEQYF
many	TRBV30	TRBJ1-2	CAWSVHRGGVGYTF
many	TRBV7-9	TRBJ1-2	CASSLGLRGLTYGYTF
many	TRBV20-1	TRBJ2-1	CSAKRRFAYNEQFF
many	TRBV7-6	TRBJ1-5	CASSLEQGGNQPQHF
many	TRBV24-1	TRBJ2-1	CATSAVTGDRSYNEQFF
many	TRBV4-2	TRBJ2-1	CASSQEGRQGVLRRNEQFF
many	TRBV10-2	TRBJ1-2	CALHRDGGYTF
many	TRBV5-1	TRBJ1-6	CASSGTGFTSPLHF
many	TRBV7-2	TRBJ2-3	CASSILAADTQYF
.	TRBV7-6	TRBJ1-1	CASSMNTEAFF
many	TRBV29-1	TRBJ1-2	CSASTGVGYGYTF
many	TRBV5-1	TRBJ2-1	CASSKGLAGVGEQFF
medium-sized	TRBV20-1	TRBJ2-3	CSARNPTGQDTQYF
many	TRBV6-5	TRBJ2-7	CASSRLAGAYEQYF
many	TRBV20-1	TRBJ1-5	CSAKQGGGNQPQHF
many	TRBV7-3	TRBJ2-3	CASSLGDILTDTQYF
many	TRBV20-1	TRBJ2-1	CSAMGGLDNEQFF
few	TRBV6-5	TRBJ1-1	CASSYYTANTEAFF
many	TRBV18	TRBJ2-5	CASSSGRSPETQYF
many	TRBV2	TRBJ2-3	CARGTDPTDTQYF
many	TRBV29-1	TRBJ1-5	CSVTHDRALTWPQHF
many	TRBV5-1	TRBJ2-7	CASSGGLAGGVYEQYF
.	TRBV6-1	TRBJ1-5	CASSLGRTGRYSNQPQNF
many	TRBV28	TRBJ1-4	CASSSGQANEKLFF
many	TRBV7-2	TRBJ2-2	CASSWKGGRTGELFF
.	TRBV5-6	TRBJ2-7	CASSLGSAYERYF
few	TRBV18	TRBJ1-1	CASSPYGTGNTEAFF
many	TRBV5-5	TRBJ2-2	CASSWRDTDTGELFF
many	TRBV20-1	TRBJ2-3	CSAREIKGLAGGPGDTQYF
many	TRBV7-9	TRBJ1-2	CASSTSRDRGASYTF
many	TRBV14	TRBJ2-2	CASSQGNQLGELFF
many	TRBV20-1	TRBJ2-5	CSAGGGGKETQYF
many	TRBV3-1	TRBJ2-1	CASSQTGTGYNEQFF
many	TRBV6-5	TRBJ2-2	CASRGSAKTGELFF
many	TRBV27	TRBJ1-5	CASSRGTGSQPQHF
many	TRBV19	TRBJ2-7	CASSARDSYEQYF